This T cell receptor (beta chain) emerged from a study of T cell responses to AZD1222 COVID-19 vaccine. Study as a whole: Investigators merged groups given second doses at roughly 4 or roughly 12 weeks. Whole-study results and caveats: Along spike, vaccine-associated CD4 TCRs were found throughout, with dominance at 160-218 and 743-854. Once two AZD1222 doses were given, Spike-specific TCR breadth and depth went up. Donors in the cohort were predominantly white British and more often female, and clonal diversity was possibly underestimated.

Worth noting for this clone: Its antigen is unknown.

Sequencing used immunoSEQ multiplex PCR; TCRdb keeps in-frame clones, though not all of them. The repertoire consists of some 150,000 clones, with roughly 90% occurring once and the leading ten covering just under 3%. Germline lookup yields CDR1 LGHNA and CDR2 YSLEER. The CDR3 consists of 16 residues. The trim removed 1 base at V and 3 bases at J, leaving 4 bases unmatched. The source of this sequence is an adult in good health. The chain uses TRBV4-3 and TRBJ2-2, with 8 bases that match TRBD1. Here the sequenced sample was peripheral blood, taken on day 0 of AZD1222 vaccination. CDR3 region: CASSQVGTGDTGELFF. Here the CDR3 DNA reads TGCGCCAGCAGCCAAGTCGGGACAGGAGACACCGGGGAGCTGTTTTTT.